The 25 T cell receptor beta chains listed next were all sequenced from one sample in a study of CD8 T cells in ankylosing spondylitis (dated by TCRdb to 2016 to 2017). Preparation of the library involved 5' RACE. Sequencing relied on an Illumina HiSeq 2500. Using fastp trimming at Q25 and MiXCR clonotype assembly, TCRdb reanalyzed the public sequencing data and kept in-frame beta chains. Rows are unified per CDR3 protein, each entry keeping the most common DNA and genes. This sample holds roughly 97,000 distinct CDR3 sequences; about 8.6% were observed only once. Around 10% of the sample is taken by the ten largest. Material for sequencing was blood, either unsorted or a sorted T cell fraction (not recorded which). The receptors originated from a male donor with ankylosing spondylitis or in good health (not recorded which).

This clonotype has at least ten counts. The rearrangement joins TRBV27 to TRBJ2-7; D gene unclear. The CDR3 spans 14 residues. CDR1 and CDR2 (germline): MNHEY, SMNVEV (reference sequence). Trimming pared 0 bases from V and 4 bases from J, leaving 10 bases between. The CDR3 reads CASSLSRRDYEQYF. The CDR3 coding sequence is TGTGCCAGCAGTTTATCGAGAAGGGATTACGAGCAGTACTTC.

At least ten counts were recorded for this clonotype. This chain joins TRBV7-2 and TRBJ2-7; D unresolved. The V and J ends lost 1 base and 0 bases respectively, with 10 bases between them. This CDR3 has 15 residues. Germline assignment: CDR1 SGHTA and CDR2 FQGNSA. This chain's CDR3 is CASSLGSSVSYEQYF. The CDR3 DNA reads as TGTGCCAGCAGCTTAGGATCCAGCGTCTCCTACGAGCAGTACTTC.

Ten or more counts support this clonotype. The genes are TRBV20-1 and TRBJ2-1; 9 bases align to TRBD1. CDR1 is DFQATT, CDR2 SNEGSKA, per germline (reference sequence). The CDR3 runs to 15 residues. V dropped 3 bases and J dropped 9; count of bases not matched to a gene: 12. The CDR3 DNA follows: TGCAGTGCTAGTTCTCAGACAGGGGGGGAGGGTGAGCAGTTCTTC. Amino acid sequence: CSASSQTGGEGEQFF.

This clonotype was seen at least ten times. This sequence joins TRBV12-3 or TRBV12-4 and TRBJ1-1; 7 bases map to TRBD1. The ends lost 3 bases at V and 1 base at J; junction bases unmatched: 2. This CDR3 region has 14 residues. The CDR3 is CASSLTGTNTEAFF. The CDR3, as DNA: TGTGCCAGCAGTTTGACAGGGACGAACACTGAAGCTTTCTTT.

This clonotype was recorded at least ten times. V usage is TRBV5-5 and J usage is TRBJ1-5; 7 bases align to TRBD1. Trimming removed 1 base from V and 2 bases from J; junction bases left unmatched: 3. CDR1 is SGHKS, CDR2 YYEKEE, per germline (reference sequence). The CDR3 has 15 residues. CDR3 nucleotides: TGTGCCAGCAGCTTGCTCCAGGGGGGCAATCAGCCCCAGCATTTT. Protein: CASSLLQGGNQPQHF.

This clonotype was seen many times. This chain links TRBV4-1 with TRBJ1-1; 7 nucleotides line up with TRBD1. The CDR3 contains 16 residues. Germline CDR1 and CDR2: MGHRA and YSYEKL. The V and J ends lost 0 bases and 3 bases, in that order; junction bases with no gene match: 7. CDR3 nucleotide sequence: TGCGCCAGCAGCCAAGATCGCAGGGGGACCGACACTGAAGCTTTCTTT. Amino acid sequence: CASSQDRRGTDTEAFF.

This clonotype was found many times. The CDR3 protein is CASSWSGVDTQYF. The CDR3, as DNA: TGCGCCAGCAGCTGGAGTGGGGTAGATACGCAGTATTTT. The chain combines TRBV5-1 with TRBJ2-3; D unclear. Germline CDR1 reads SGHRS; CDR2 reads YFSETQ. The CDR3 loop spans 13 amino acids. V lost 3 bases, J lost 5 bases, and 10 bases lay in between.

This clonotype was observed many times. This chain links TRBV20-1 with TRBJ2-5; TRBD2 agrees at 9 bases. Trimming took 3 bases from V and 1 from J; bases not matched to a gene: 3. The CDR3 spans 14 residues. Per the germline V gene, CDR1 is DFQATT and CDR2 is SNEGSKA (reference sequence). In DNA form, the CDR3 reads TGCAGTGCTAGTGGCGGGAGGGCCCAAGAGACCCAGTACTTC. Encoded protein: CSASGGRAQETQYF.

As regards this clonotype: This may arise from a read error, as a much more abundant clone is one base away. The CDR3 loop is CASSFGTWLVDTQYF. The CDR3 nucleotides are TGTGCCAGCAGCTTCGGGACTTGGTTGGTAGATACGCAGTATTTT. This chain uses TRBV7-6 with TRBJ2-3; perhaps TRBD2 as D (6 bases). V shed 3 bases and J shed 5 bases, with 15 bases lying between them. The CDR3 spans 15 residues. The germline V gene has CDR1 SGHVS and CDR2 FNYEAQ.

This clonotype showed up many times. This chain connects TRBV12-3 or TRBV12-4 to TRBJ2-5, with D possibly matching TRBD2 (5 bases). The germline V and J ends were trimmed by 2 bases and 5 bases, with 12 bases remaining between them. CDR3 length: 14 amino acids. The CDR3 coding sequence is TGTGCCAGCAGTTTACAGGCAGGCGGGGAGACCCAGTACTTC. Amino acid sequence: CASSLQAGGETQYF.

The chain has TRBV7-2 and TRBJ1-2; D gene unclear. There are 17 residues in the CDR3. Trimming removed 3 bases from V and 6 bases from J, with 23 bases in between. CDR1 SGHTA and CDR2 FQGNSA come from the germline V gene. CDR3 sequence reads: CASSFTGLPTRENGYTF. DNA of the CDR3: TGTGCCAGCAGCTTCACCGGCCTGCCGACCCGGGAAAATGGCTACACCTTC.

This clonotype has ten or more counts. The V gene is TRBV7-9, the J gene TRBJ2-7; 10 nucleotides agree with TRBD1. Trimming at V came to 5 bases and at J to 5 bases, leaving 9 bases not matched to a gene. Germline CDR1 and CDR2: SEHNR and FQNEAQ (reference sequence). There are 15 residues in the CDR3. This chain's CDR3 is CASSRRDRGSDEQYF. CDR3 DNA sequence: TGTGCCAGCAGCCGCCGGGACAGGGGTTCGGACGAGCAGTACTTC. Together with reference TRBV7-9 and TRBJ2-7, the CDR3 gives the full variable domain: DTGVSQNPRHKITKRGQNVTFRCDPISEHNRLYWYRQTLGQGPEFLTYFQNEAQLEKSRLLSDRFSAERPKGSFSTLEIQRTEQGDSAMYLCASSRRDRGSDEQYFGPGTRLTVT.

The sample holds a few counts of this clonotype. The chain joins TRBV6-5 to TRBJ2-7, with D maybe TRBD1 (6 bases). Germline loops: CDR1 MNHEY, CDR2 SVGAGI. The CDR3 spans 16 residues. With 3 bases removed from V and 2 bases from J, the gap between germline ends came to 17 bases. DNA for the CDR3: TGTGCCAGCAGTTATAACTCACCGGGGACAACCTACGAGCAGTACTTC. Protein product: CASSYNSPGTTYEQYF.

This clonotype was observed many times. This rearrangement joins TRBV12-3 or TRBV12-4 to TRBJ1-1; D is perhaps TRBD1 (5 bases). With 7 bases removed from V and 4 bases from J, the gap between germline ends came to 19 bases. The CDR3 contains 15 residues. This CDR3 reads CASTPLGAGVTEAFF. CDR3 coding DNA: TGTGCCAGCACCCCGCTAGGGGCGGGGGTCACTGAAGCTTTCTTT.

This clonotype was seen many times. The chain carries TRBV4-3 and TRBJ1-5; D not resolved. Trimming stripped 0 bases from V and 5 bases from J, with 5 bases between. The CDR3 runs to 13 residues. Germline CDR1 is LGHNA and CDR2 is YSLEER. The CDR3 DNA is TGCGCCAGCAGCCAAGAGGTTCATCAGCCCCAGCATTTT. It is translated as CASSQEVHQPQHF.

Ten or more counts support this clonotype. The rearrangement uses TRBV10-3 and TRBJ2-7; possible D gene TRBD2, 6 bases. Germline V CDR1 and CDR2: ENHRY, SYGVKD. This CDR3 is built from 14 residues. The V gene lost 2 bases and the J gene lost 2 bases, with 10 bases spanning the gap. The CDR3 sequence: CAISEKRVAYEQYF. In DNA, the CDR3 is TGTGCCATCAGTGAGAAGCGGGTAGCCTACGAGCAGTACTTC.

Note on this clonotype: One junction end does not reproduce the germline sequence, and a read error may be involved. The J gene is TRBJ1-2, the V gene TRBV5-1; 10 nucleotides line up with TRBD1. The CDR3 consists of 14 residues. Looked up from germline, CDR1 is SGHRS and CDR2 is YFSETQ. The CDR3 coding sequence is TGCGCCAGCAGGGGACAGGGGAATCCCTATGGCTACGCCTTC. This codes for CASRGQGNPYGYAF.

V gene TRBV24-1 combines with J gene TRBJ2-1; 11 nucleotides match TRBD2. This CDR3 has 16 amino acids. The junction had 16 bases not matched to a gene; V was cut back by 12 bases and J by 7 bases. Germline V gene data show CDR1 as KGHDR and CDR2 as SFDVKD. CDR3 sequence: CAPMRDPGLAANEQFF. Here the CDR3 DNA reads TGTGCCCCCATGAGGGACCCGGGACTAGCGGCTAATGAGCAGTTCTTC.

The chain has TRBV11-2 and TRBJ2-3; tentatively, D is TRBD1 (5 bases). Between the trimmed V and J ends, which lost 7 bases and 3 bases, there was a span of 14 bases. CDR3 size: 14 residues. Germline V lookup: CDR1 SGHAT, CDR2 FQNNGV. CDR3: CASNPTVGTDTQYF. CDR3 nucleotides: TGTGCCAGCAACCCGACAGTGGGTACAGATACGCAGTATTTT.

The sample holds many counts of this clonotype. The V and J genes are TRBV5-1 and TRBJ2-5; D may match TRBD1 or TRBD2 (5 bases each). The CDR3 contains 15 residues. Deletions cut 4 bases from V and 1 base from J, with 14 bases between. Germline CDR1 SGHRS, CDR2 YFSETQ. CDR3 protein: CASSEMWGTQETQYF. CDR3 nucleotide sequence: TGCGCCAGCAGCGAGATGTGGGGGACCCAAGAGACCCAGTACTTC.

The sample holds many counts of this clonotype. The rearrangement uses TRBV5-1 and TRBJ1-2; tentatively, D is TRBD1 (5 bases). Deletions cut 3 bases from V and 0 bases from J, with 6 bases between. The CDR3 has 13 residues. The germline V gene has CDR1 SGHRS and CDR2 YFSETQ. The CDR3 reads CASSSTANYGYTF. The DNA for the CDR3 is TGCGCCAGCAGCTCGACAGCTAACTATGGCTACACCTTC. Looking up the rest from reference TRBV5-1 and TRBJ1-2 gives the full variable domain: KAGVTQTPRYLIKTRGQQVTLSCSPISGHRSVSWYQQTPGQGLQFLFEYFSETQRNKGNFPGRFSGRQFSNSRSEMNVSTLELGDSALYLCASSSTANYGYTFGSGTRLTVV.

This clonotype has ten or more counts. The rearrangement links TRBV9 to TRBJ2-1; either TRBD1 or TRBD2 may supply D (6 bases each). The V gene's germline CDR1 is SGDLS and CDR2 YYNGEE. The CDR3 has 13 amino acids. Between the trimmed V and J ends, which lost 3 bases and 8 bases, there was a span of 12 bases. The CDR3 loop is CASSAGAGDEQFF. For the CDR3, the DNA is TGTGCCAGCAGCGCGGGGGCCGGGGATGAGCAGTTCTTC.

The V and J genes are TRBV16 and TRBJ1-2, with a tentative D call TRBD1 (6 bases). The germline V and J ends were trimmed by 5 bases and 8 bases, with 18 bases remaining between them. Germline CDR1 KGHSY, CDR2 FQNENV. This CDR3 spans 14 amino acids. DNA for the CDR3: TGTGCCAGCAGCGAAGGGGGGACTGTGAGCGGCTACACCTTC. Its translation is CASSEGGTVSGYTF.

This clonotype was seen more than once but under ten times. The chain uses TRBV15 and TRBJ2-5; D not resolved. This CDR3 spans 16 amino acids. V shed 4 bases and J shed 2 bases, with 17 bases lying between them. Germline CDR1 reads LNHNV; CDR2 reads YYDKDF (reference sequence). DNA of the CDR3: TGTGCCACCAGCACCTGGGAATTTGGTGCTCAAGAGACCCAGTACTTC. Protein: CATSTWEFGAQETQYF.

This clonotype was observed many times. The chain couples TRBV7-6 to TRBJ2-3; unclear D gene. Trimming removed 5 bases from V and 3 bases from J, with 18 bases in between. Looked up from germline, CDR1 is SGHVS and CDR2 is FNYEAQ. The CDR3 has 16 amino acids. Here the CDR3 reads CASSPEATSATDTQYF. CDR3 DNA: TGTGCCAGCAGCCCCGAGGCGACATCAGCAACAGATACGCAGTATTTT.